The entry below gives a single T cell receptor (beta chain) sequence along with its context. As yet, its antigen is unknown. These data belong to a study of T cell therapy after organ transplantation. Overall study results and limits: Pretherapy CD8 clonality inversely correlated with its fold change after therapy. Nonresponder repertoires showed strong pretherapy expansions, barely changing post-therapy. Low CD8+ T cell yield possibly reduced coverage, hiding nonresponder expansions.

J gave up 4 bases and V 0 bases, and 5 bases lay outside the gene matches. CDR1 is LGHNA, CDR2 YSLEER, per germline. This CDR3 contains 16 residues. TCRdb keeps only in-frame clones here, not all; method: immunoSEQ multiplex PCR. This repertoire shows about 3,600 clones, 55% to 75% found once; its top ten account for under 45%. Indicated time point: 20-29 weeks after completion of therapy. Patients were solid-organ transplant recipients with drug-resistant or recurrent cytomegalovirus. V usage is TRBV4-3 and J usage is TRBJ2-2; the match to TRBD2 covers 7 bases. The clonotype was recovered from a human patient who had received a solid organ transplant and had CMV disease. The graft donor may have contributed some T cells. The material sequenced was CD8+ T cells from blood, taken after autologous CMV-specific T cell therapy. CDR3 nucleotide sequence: TGCGCCAGCAGCCAAGAGGCGGGAGCGATCACCGGGGAGCTGTTTTTT. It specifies CASSQEAGAITGELFF.